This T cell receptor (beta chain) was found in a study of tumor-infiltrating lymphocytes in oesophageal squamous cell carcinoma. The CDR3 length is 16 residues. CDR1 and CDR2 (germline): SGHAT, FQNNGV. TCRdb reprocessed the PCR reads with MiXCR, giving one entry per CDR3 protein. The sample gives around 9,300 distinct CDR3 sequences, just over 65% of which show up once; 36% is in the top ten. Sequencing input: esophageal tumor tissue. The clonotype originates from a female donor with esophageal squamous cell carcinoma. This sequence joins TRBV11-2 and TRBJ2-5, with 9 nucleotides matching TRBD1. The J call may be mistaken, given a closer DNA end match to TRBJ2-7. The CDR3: CASSFRQGVSSYEQYF. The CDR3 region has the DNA TGTGCCAGCAGCTTCCGACAGGGGGTGTCGTCCTACGAGCAGTACTTC.